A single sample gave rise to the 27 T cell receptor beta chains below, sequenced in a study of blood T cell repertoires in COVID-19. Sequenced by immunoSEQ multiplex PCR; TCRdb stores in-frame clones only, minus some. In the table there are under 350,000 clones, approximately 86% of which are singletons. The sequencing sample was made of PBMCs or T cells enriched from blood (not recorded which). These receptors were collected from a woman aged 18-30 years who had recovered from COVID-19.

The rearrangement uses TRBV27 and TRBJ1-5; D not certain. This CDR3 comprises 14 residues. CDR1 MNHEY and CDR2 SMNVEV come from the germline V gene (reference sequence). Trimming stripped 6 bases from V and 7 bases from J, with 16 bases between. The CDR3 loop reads CASRPRRREQPQHF. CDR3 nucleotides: TGTGCCAGCAGGCCTAGGCGGAGGGAACAGCCCCAGCATTTT.

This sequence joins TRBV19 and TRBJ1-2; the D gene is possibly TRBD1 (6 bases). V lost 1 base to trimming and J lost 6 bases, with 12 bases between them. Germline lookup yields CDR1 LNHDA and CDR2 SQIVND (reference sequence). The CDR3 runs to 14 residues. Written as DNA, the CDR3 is TGTGCCAGTAGTATAGTCGAACAGGGAAATGGCTACACCTTC. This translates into CASSIVEQGNGYTF.

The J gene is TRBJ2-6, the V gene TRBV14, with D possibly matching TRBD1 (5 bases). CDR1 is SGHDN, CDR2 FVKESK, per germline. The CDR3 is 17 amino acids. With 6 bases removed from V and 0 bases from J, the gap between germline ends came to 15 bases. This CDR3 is CASSMSYRSSGANVLTF. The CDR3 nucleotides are TGTGCCAGCAGTATGTCGTACAGGAGCTCTGGGGCCAACGTCCTGACTTTC.

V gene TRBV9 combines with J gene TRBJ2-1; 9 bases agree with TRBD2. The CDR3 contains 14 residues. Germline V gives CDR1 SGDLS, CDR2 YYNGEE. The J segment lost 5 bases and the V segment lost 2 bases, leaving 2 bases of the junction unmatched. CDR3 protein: CASSVSGRHNEQFF. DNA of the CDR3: TGTGCCAGCAGCGTTAGCGGGAGACACAATGAGCAGTTCTTC.

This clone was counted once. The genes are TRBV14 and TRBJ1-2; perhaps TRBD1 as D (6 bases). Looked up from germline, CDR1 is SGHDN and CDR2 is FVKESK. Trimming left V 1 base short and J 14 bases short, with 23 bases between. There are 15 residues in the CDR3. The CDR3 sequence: CASSQGGQGKGYPTF. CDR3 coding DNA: TGTGCCAGCAGCCAAGGGGGGCAGGGTAAAGGATATCCGACCTTC. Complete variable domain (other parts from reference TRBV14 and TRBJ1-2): EAGVTQFPSHSVIEKGQTVTLRCDPISGHDNLYWYRRVMGKEIKFLLHFVKESKQDESGMPNNRFLAERTGGTYSTLKVQPAELEDSGVYFCASSQGGQGKGYPTFGSGTRLTVV.

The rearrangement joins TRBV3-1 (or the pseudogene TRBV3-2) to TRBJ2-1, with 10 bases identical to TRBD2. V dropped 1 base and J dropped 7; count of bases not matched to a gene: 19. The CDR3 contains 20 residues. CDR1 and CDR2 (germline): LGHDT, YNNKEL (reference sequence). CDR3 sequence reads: CASSQGEKEAGGPGWNEQFF. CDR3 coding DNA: TGTGCCAGCAGCCAAGGAGAAAAGGAAGCGGGGGGGCCAGGTTGGAATGAGCAGTTCTTC.

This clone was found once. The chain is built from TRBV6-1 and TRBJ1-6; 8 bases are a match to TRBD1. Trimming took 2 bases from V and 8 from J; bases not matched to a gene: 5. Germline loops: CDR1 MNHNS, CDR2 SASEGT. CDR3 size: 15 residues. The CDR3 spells CASSETQGADSPLHF. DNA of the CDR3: TGTGCCAGCAGTGAAACTCAGGGGGCAGATTCACCCCTCCACTTT.

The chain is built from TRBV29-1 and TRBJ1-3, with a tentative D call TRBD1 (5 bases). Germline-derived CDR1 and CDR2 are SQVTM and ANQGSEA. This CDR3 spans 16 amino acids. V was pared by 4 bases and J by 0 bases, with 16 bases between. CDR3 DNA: TGCAGCGTTGGGGTGGTAACAGGAAACTCTGGAAACACCATATATTTT. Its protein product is CSVGVVTGNSGNTIYF.

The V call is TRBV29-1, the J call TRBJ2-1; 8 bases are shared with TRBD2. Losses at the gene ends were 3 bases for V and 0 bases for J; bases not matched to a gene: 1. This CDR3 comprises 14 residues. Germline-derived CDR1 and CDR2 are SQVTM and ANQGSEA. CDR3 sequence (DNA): TGCAGCGTTGAGAGCGGGAGCTCCTACAATGAGCAGTTCTTC. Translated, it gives CSVESGSSYNEQFF.

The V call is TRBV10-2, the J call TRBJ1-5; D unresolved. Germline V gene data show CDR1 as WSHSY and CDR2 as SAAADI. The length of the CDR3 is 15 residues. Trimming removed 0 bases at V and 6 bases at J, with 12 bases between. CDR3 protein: CASSESIRVAQPQHF. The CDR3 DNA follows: TGCGCCAGCAGTGAGTCGATCCGGGTGGCTCAGCCCCAGCATTTT.

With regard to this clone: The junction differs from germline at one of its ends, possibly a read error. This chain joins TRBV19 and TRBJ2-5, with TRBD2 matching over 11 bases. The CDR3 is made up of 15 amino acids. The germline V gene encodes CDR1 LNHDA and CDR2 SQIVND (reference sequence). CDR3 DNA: TGTGCCAGTAGTATCCCACTAGCGGGGGCGGAACTGGTTAACTTC. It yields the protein CASSIPLAGAELVNF.

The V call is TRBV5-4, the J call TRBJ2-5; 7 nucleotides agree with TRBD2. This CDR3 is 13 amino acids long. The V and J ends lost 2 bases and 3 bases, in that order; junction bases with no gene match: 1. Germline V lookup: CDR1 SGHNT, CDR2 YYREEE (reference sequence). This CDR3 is CASSFAGEETQYF. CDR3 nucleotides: TGTGCCAGCAGCTTCGCGGGGGAAGAGACCCAGTACTTC. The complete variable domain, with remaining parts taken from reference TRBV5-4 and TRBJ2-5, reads ETGVTQSPTHLIKTRGQQVTLRCSSQSGHNTVSWYQQALGQGPQFIFQYYREEENGRGNFPPRFSGLQFPNYSSELNVNALELDDSALYLCASSFAGEETQYFGPGTRLLVL.

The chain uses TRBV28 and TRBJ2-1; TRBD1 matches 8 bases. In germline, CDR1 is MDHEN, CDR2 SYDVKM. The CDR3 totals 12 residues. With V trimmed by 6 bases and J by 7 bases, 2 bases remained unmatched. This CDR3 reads CASRYRGNEQFF. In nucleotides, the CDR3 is TGTGCCAGCAGATACAGGGGGAATGAGCAGTTCTTC. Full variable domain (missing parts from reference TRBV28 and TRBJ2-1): DVKVTQSSRYLVKRTGEKVFLECVQDMDHENMFWYRQDPGLGLRLIYFSYDVKMKEKGDIPEGYSVSREKKERFSLILESASTNQTSMYLCASRYRGNEQFFGPGTRLTVL.

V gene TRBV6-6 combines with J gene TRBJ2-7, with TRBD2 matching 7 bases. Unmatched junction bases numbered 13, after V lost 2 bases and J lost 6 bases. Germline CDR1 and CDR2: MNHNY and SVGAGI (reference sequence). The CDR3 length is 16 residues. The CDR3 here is CASSYPGGGGPFEQYF. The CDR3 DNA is TGTGCCAGCAGTTACCCGGGCGGGGGAGGGCCCTTCGAGCAGTACTTC.

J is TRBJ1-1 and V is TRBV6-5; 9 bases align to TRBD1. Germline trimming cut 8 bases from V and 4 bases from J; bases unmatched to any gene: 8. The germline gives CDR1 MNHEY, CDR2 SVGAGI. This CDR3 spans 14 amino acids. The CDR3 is CASPRGTGSTEAFF. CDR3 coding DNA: TGTGCCAGCCCAAGGGGGACAGGGAGCACTGAAGCTTTCTTT.

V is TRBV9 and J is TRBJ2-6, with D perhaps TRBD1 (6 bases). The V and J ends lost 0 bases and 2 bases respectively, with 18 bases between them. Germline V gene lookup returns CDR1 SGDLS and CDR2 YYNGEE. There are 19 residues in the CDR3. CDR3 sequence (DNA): TGTGCCAGCAGCGTAGAAAGTTGGCAGGGGTACGCTGGGGCCAACGTCCTGACTTTC. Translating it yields CASSVESWQGYAGANVLTF.

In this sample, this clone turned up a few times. CDR3 nucleotides: TGTGCCAGTAGTATGCTGGACAGGGCCTACTATGGCTACACCTTC. The encoded protein is CASSMLDRAYYGYTF. The chain is built from TRBV19 and TRBJ1-2; TRBD1 aligns across 8 bases. Germline V CDR1 and CDR2: LNHDA, SQIVND (reference sequence). This CDR3 region has 15 residues. With 3 bases clipped from V and 3 bases from J, the junction kept 6 bases outside the gene matches.

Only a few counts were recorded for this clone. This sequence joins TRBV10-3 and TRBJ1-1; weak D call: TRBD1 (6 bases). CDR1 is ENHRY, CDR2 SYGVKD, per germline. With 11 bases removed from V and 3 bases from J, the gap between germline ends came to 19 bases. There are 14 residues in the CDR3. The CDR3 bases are TGTGCCTCCAAAGGCAGGGGAGAAGACACTGAAGCTTTCTTT. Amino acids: CASKGRGEDTEAFF.

CDR3: CASSRGQGGTGELFF. The CDR3, as DNA: TGTGCCAGCAGCCGCGGACAGGGAGGGACCGGGGAGCTGTTTTTT. The chain has TRBV7-3 and TRBJ2-2; the D gene is possibly TRBD1 (8 bases). V shed 5 bases and J shed 5 bases, with 15 bases lying between them. This CDR3 comprises 15 residues. CDR1 SGHTA and CDR2 FQGTGA come from the germline V gene.

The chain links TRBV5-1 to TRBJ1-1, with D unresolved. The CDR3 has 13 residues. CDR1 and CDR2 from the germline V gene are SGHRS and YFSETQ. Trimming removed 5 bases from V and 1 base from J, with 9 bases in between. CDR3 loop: CASSYPGNTEAFF. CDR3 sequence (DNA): TGCGCCAGCAGTTACCCCGGGAACACTGAAGCTTTCTTT.

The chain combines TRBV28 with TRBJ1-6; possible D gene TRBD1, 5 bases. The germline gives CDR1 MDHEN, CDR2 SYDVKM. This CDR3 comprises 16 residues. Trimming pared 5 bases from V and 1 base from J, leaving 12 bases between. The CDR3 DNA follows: TGTGCCAGCAGTCCCACAGGTGGTTCCTATAATTCACCCCTCCACTTT. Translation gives CASSPTGGSYNSPLHF.

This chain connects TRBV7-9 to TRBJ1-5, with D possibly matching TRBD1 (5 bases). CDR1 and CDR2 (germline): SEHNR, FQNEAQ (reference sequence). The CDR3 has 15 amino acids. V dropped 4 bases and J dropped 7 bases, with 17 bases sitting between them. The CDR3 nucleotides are TGTGCCAGCAGCTCACAATGGGACGGGGGACAGCCCCAGCATTTT. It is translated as CASSSQWDGGQPQHF.

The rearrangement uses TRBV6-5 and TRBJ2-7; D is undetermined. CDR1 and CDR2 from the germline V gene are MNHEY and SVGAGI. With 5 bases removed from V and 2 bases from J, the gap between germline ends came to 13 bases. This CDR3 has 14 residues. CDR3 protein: CASSPGYGAYEQYF. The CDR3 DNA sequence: TGTGCCAGCAGTCCTGGCTACGGAGCCTACGAGCAGTACTTC.

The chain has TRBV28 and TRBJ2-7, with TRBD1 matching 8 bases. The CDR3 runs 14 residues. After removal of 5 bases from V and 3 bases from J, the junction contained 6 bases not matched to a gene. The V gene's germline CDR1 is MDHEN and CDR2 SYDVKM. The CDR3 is CASSGPGQVYEQYF. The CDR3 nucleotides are TGTGCCAGCAGTGGGCCGGGACAGGTCTACGAGCAGTACTTC.

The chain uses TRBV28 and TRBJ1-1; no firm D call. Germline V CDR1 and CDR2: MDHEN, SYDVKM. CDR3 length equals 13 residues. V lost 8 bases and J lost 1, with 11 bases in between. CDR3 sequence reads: CASRPPGNTEAFF. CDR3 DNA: TGTGCCAGCCGCCCGCCGGGGAACACTGAAGCTTTCTTT.

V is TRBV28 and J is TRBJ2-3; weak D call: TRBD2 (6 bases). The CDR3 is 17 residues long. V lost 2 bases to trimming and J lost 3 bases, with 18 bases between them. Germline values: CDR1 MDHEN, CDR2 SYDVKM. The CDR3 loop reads CASSLGTQGRETDTQYF. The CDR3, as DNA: TGTGCCAGCAGTTTAGGTACGCAAGGCCGGGAGACAGATACGCAGTATTTT.

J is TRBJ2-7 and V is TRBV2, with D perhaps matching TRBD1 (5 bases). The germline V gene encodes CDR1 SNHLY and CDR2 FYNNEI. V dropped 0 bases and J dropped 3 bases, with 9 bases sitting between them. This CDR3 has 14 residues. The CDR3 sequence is CASSEARQNYEQYF. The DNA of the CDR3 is TGTGCCAGCAGTGAAGCGCGACAGAACTACGAGCAGTACTTC.